The present TCR beta chain was sequenced within a study of T cells in Graves' hyperthyroidism and ophthalmopathy. Points from the study as a whole: Most expanded thyroid clonotypes above 0.001 recurred in blood. A 13 V-J signature model discriminated ophthalmopathy versus stable hyperthyroidism.

This clonotype was seen a few times. Antigen: not known. CDR3 length: 13 amino acids. Germline V gives CDR1 DFQATT, CDR2 SNEGSKA (reference sequence). Trimming shortened V by 0 bases and J by 5 bases, and 8 bases separated the two germline ends. Using RNA transcripts as the source, TCR beta CDR3 regions were amplified. TCR CDR3 regions were first amplified by RT-PCR with HTBI primers. Each CDR3 protein is one row after TCRdb ran MiXCR on the multiplex PCR reads. The sample has around 800,000 distinct CDR3 sequences, 38% seen once. The study based diagnoses on clinical symptoms, serum thyroxine and TRAb, thyroid ultrasound and orbital computed tomography. Isolation of PBMCs was performed on around 10 ml fresh peripheral blood.

The chain is built from TRBV20-1 and TRBJ1-3; no reliable D call. Sample: blood. The clonotype originates from a man aged 18 to 29 with Graves' hyperthyroidism. CDR3 nucleotides: TGCAGTGCTAGAGATTGGAGGAGAAACACCATATATTTT. Translation: CSARDWRRNTIYF.